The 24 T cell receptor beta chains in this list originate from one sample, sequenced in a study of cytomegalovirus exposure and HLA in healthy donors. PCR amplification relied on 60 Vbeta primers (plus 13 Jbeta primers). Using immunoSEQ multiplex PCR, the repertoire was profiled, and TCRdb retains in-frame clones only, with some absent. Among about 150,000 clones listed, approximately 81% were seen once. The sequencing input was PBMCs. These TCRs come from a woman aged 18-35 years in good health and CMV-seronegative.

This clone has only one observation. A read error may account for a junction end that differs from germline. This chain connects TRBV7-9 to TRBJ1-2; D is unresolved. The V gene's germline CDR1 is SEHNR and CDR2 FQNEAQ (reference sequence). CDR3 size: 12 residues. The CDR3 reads CSSSLGGYGYTF. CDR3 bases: TGTTCCAGCAGCTTAGGAGGGTATGGCTACACCTTC.

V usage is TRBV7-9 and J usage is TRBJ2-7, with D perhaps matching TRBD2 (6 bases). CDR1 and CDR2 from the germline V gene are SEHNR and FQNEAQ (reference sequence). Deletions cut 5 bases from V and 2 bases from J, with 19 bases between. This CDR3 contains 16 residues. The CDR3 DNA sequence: TGTGCCAGCAGCCCACTGGGGCGGGACCGTCCCTACGAGCAGTACTTC. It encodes CASSPLGRDRPYEQYF.

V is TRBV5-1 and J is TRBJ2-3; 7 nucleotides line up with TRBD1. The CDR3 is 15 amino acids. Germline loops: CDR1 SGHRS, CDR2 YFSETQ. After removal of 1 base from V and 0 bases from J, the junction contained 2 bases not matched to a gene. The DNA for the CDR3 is TGCGCCAGCAGCTTGACAGGGGTCAGCACAGATACGCAGTATTTT. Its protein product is CASSLTGVSTDTQYF.

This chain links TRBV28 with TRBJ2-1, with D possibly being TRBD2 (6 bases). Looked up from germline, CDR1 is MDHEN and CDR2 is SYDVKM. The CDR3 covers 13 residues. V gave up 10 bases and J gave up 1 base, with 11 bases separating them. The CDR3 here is CAIRGTSYNEQFF. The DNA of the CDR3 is TGTGCCATCCGAGGGACTTCCTACAATGAGCAGTTCTTC.

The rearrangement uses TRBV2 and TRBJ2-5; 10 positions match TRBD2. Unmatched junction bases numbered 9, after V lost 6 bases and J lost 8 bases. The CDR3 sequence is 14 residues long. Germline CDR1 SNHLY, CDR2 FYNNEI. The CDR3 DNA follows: TGTGCCAGCAGCATGTACCTAGCGGGAGACACCCAGTACTTC. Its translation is CASSMYLAGDTQYF.

CDR3 nucleotide sequence: TGTGCCAGCAGCGTAGACGGGTCGAACACCGGGGAGCTGTTTTTT. It is translated as CASSVDGSNTGELFF. The chain couples TRBV9 to TRBJ2-2; D unresolved. This CDR3 has 15 amino acids. V was pared by 0 bases and J by 0 bases, with 6 bases between. Germline lookup yields CDR1 SGDLS and CDR2 YYNGEE. Drawing the rest from reference TRBV9 and TRBJ2-2, the complete variable domain is DSGVTQTPKHLITATGQRVTLRCSPRSGDLSVYWYQQSLDQGLQFLIQYYNGEERAKGNILERFSAQQFPDLHSELNLSSLELGDSALYFCASSVDGSNTGELFFGEGSRLTVL.

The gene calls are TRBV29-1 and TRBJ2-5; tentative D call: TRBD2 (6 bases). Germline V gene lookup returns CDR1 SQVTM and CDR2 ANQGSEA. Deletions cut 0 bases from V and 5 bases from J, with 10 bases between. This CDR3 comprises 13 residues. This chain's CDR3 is CSVEDPGRETQYF. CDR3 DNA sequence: TGCAGCGTTGAAGATCCGGGGAGGGAGACCCAGTACTTC.

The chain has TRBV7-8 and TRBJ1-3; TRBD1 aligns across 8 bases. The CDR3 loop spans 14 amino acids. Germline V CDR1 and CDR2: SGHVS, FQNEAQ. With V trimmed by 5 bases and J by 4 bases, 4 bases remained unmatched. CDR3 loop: CASSGRGPGNTIYF. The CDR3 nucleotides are TGTGCCAGCAGCGGCAGGGGGCCGGGAAACACCATATATTTT.

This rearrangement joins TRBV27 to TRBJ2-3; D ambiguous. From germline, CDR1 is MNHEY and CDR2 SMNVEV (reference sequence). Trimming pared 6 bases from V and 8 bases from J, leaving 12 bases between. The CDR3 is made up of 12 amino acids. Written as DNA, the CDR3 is TGTGCCAGCAGCTTCGCACCGGGTACGCAGTATTTT. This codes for CASSFAPGTQYF.

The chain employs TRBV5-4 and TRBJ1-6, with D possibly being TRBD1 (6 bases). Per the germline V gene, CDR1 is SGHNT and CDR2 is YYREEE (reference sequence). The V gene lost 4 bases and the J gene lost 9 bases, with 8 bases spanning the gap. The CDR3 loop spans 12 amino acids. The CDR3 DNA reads TGTGCCAGCAGCCCACAGGGTTCACCCCTCCACTTT. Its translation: CASSPQGSPLHF.

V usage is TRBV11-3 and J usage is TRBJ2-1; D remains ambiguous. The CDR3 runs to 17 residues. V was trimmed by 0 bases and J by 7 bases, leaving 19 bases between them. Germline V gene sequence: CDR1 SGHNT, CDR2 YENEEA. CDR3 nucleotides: TGTGCCAGCAGCTTAGAGTACCCCCCAACTGAGAGGAATGAGCAGTTCTTC. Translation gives CASSLEYPPTERNEQFF.

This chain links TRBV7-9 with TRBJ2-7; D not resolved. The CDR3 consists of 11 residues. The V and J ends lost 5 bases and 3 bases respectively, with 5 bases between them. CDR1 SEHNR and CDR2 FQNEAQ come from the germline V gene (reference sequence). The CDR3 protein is CASSPYYEQYF. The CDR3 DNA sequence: TGTGCCAGCAGCCCTTACTACGAGCAGTACTTC.

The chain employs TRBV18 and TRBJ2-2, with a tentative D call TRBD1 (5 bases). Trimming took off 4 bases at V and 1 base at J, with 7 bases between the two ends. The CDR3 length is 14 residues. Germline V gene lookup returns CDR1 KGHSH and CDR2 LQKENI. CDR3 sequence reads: CASSQQVNTGELFF. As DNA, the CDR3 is TGTGCCAGCTCACAACAGGTGAACACCGGGGAGCTGTTTTTT.

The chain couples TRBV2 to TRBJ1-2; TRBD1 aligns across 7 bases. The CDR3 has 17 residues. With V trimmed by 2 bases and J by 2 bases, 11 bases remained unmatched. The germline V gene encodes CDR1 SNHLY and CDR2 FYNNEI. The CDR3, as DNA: TGTGCCAGCAGTGAATCGGGGTGGGGACAGATAAACTATGGCTACACCTTC. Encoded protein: CASSESGWGQINYGYTF.

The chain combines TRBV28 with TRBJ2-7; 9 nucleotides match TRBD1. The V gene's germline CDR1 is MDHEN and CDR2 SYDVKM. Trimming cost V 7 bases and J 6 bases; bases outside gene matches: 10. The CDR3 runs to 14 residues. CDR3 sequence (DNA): TGTGCCAGCACCTTGGGGGGACAGGGCCTCGAGCAGTACTTC. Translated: CASTLGGQGLEQYF.

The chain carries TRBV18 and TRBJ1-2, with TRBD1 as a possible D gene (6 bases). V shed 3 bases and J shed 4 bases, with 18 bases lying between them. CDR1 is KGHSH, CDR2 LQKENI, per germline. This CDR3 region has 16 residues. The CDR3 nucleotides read TGTGCCAGCTCACCCCAAACAGGGTTGACTCCCTATGGCTACACCTTC. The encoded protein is CASSPQTGLTPYGYTF.

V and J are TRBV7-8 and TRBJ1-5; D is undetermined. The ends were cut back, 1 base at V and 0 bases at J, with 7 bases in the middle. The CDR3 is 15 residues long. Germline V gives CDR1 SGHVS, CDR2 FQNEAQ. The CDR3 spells CASSLGADSNQPQHF. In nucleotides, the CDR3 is TGTGCCAGCAGCTTAGGGGCAGATAGCAATCAGCCCCAGCATTTT.

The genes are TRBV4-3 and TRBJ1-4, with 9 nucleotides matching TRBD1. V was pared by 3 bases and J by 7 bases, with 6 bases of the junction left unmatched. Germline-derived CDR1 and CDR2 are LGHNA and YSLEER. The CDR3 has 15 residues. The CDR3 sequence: CASSHDRGKGEKLFF. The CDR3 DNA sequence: TGCGCCAGCAGCCATGACAGGGGGAAAGGTGAAAAACTGTTTTTT.

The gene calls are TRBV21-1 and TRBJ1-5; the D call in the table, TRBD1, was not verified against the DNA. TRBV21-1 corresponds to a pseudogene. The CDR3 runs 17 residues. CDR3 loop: CASSKPRDRGYNQPQHF. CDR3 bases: TGTGCCAGCAGCAAACCCCGGGACAGGGGATACAATCAGCCCCAGCATTTT.

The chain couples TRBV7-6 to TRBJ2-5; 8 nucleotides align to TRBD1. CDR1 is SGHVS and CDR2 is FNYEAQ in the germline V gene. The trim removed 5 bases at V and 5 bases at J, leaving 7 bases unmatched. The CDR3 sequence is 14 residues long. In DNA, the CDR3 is TGTGCCAGCAGCATCGGACAGGGTTCGGAGACCCAGTACTTC. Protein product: CASSIGQGSETQYF.

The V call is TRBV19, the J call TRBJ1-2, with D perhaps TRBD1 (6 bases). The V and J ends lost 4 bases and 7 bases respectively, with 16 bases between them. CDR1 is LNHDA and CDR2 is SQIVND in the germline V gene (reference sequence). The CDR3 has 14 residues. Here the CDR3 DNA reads TGTGCCAGTAGTACGGGACACCCTTTTTTTGGCTACACCTTC. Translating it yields CASSTGHPFFGYTF.

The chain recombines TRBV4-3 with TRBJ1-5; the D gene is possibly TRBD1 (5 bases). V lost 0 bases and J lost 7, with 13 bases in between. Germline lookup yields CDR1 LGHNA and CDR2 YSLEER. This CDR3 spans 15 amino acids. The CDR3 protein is CASSQEVGEGQPQHF. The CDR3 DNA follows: TGCGCCAGCAGCCAAGAAGTCGGGGAGGGGCAGCCCCAGCATTTT.

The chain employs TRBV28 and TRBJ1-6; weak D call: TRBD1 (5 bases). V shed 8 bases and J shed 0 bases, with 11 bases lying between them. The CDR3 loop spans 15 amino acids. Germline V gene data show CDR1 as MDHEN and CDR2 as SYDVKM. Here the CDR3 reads CASREDSSYNSPLHF. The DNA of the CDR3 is TGTGCCAGCCGCGAAGACAGCTCCTATAATTCACCCCTCCACTTT.

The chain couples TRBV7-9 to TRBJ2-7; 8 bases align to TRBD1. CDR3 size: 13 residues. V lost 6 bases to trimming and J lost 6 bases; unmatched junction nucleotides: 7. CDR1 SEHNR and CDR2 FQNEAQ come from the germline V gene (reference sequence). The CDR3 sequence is CASSSRGPSEQYF. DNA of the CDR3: TGTGCCAGCAGTTCCAGGGGGCCGAGCGAGCAGTACTTC.